The rows below give T cell receptor beta chains drawn from one sample of a study of post-analysis software for immune sequencing data. Each CDR3 protein is one row after TCRdb ran MiXCR on the PCR reads. The table lists hundreds of thousands of distinct CDR3 sequences, 44% of them singletons. The sequencing input was blood. The receptors come from a girl under 18 with multiple sclerosis. The CDR3 runs from the conserved cysteine through the conserved F or W. A D gene is named only where the DNA matches it firmly. For some rows the clone size is stated as once, few or many, or as a class when expanded; others skip it.

j_call | d_call | clone_size | v_call | cdr3_aa | cdr3_nt
TRBJ2-5 | TRBD1 | NA | TRBV6-5 | CASSSWTGEETQYF | TGTGCCAGCAGTTCCTGGACAGGGGAAGAGACCCAGTACTTC
TRBJ1-4 | NA | NA | TRBV2 | CASSEGYGSYEKLFF | TGTGCCAGCAGTGAGGGGTATGGAAGTTACGAAAAACTGTTTTTT
TRBJ2-6 | NA | few | TRBV7-3 | CASSLDVSGANVLTF | TGTGCCAGCAGCTTAGACGTCTCTGGGGCCAACGTCCTGACTTTC
TRBJ2-1 | NA | few | TRBV20-1 | CSAPPTGFSYNEQFF | TGCAGTGCTCCCCCGACAGGATTCTCCTACAATGAGCAGTTCTTC
TRBJ1-1 | NA | NA | TRBV29-1 | CSENMELGAEAFF | TGCAGCGAAAATATGGAATTGGGGGCTGAAGCTTTCTTT
TRBJ2-1 | TRBD2 | NA | TRBV10-3 | CAITQFLAGGDEQFF | TGTGCCATCACCCAATTCCTAGCGGGAGGGGACGAGCAGTTCTTC
TRBJ2-3 | TRBD2 | NA | TRBV12-3/TRBV12-4 | CANTLVVAGVTQYF | TGTGCCAACACCCTAGTGGTAGCGGGAGTTACGCAGTATTTT
TRBJ2-1 | NA | once | TRBV7-2 | CTSSILSVRADPRGNEQFF | TGTACCAGCAGCATACTGAGTGTTAGAGCGGACCCAAGGGGCAATGAGCAGTTCTTC
TRBJ2-1 | NA | NA | TRBV7-2 | CASSRLAAYNEQFF | TGTGCCAGCAGCCGGCTGGCAGCCTACAATGAGCAGTTCTTC
TRBJ2-1 | NA | few | TRBV6-1 | CASRVDWGEQFF | TGTGCCAGCAGGGTGGATTGGGGTGAGCAGTTCTTC
TRBJ1-1 | TRBD1 | few | TRBV7-9 | CASSQQQGLGDTEAFF | TGTGCCAGCAGCCAACAACAGGGGCTCGGAGACACTGAAGCTTTCTTT
TRBJ2-3 | TRBD1 | NA | TRBV5-1 | CASSSGQVPGDTQYF | TGCGCCAGCAGCTCAGGACAGGTCCCTGGGGATACGCAGTATTTT
TRBJ2-3 | NA | NA | TRBV2 | CASKEFSSTDTQYF | TGTGCCAGCAAAGAGTTTTCTAGCACAGATACGCAGTATTTT
TRBJ2-7 | NA | few | TRBV25-1 | CASSDTGSEQYF | TGTGCCAGCAGTGACACAGGGTCCGAGCAGTACTTC
TRBJ2-7 | NA | NA | TRBV7-9 | CASRYAGPSYEQYF | TGTGCCAGCAGATACGCAGGGCCCTCCTACGAGCAGTACTTC
TRBJ2-1 | TRBD2 | once | TRBV7-8 | CAGSVGGGPEQFF | TGTGCCGGCAGTGTGGGCGGGGGGCCCGAGCAGTTCTTC
TRBJ1-3 | TRBD1 | once | TRBV7-2 | CASSPWTGGAGNTIYF | TGTGCCAGCAGCCCTTGGACAGGGGGCGCTGGAAACACCATATATTTT
TRBJ2-3 | TRBD2 | NA | TRBV7-2 | CASSPSGGSIDTQYF | TGTGCCAGCAGCCCTAGCGGGGGATCAATAGATACGCAGTATTTT
TRBJ2-2 | TRBD2 | NA | TRBV20-1 | CSASQLASRDTGELFF | TGCAGTGCTAGTCAACTAGCGTCTAGGGACACCGGGGAGCTGTTTTTT
TRBJ2-1 | NA | NA | TRBV20-1 | CSARLGSLDEQFF | TGCAGTGCTAGACTCGGGAGTCTCGATGAGCAGTTCTTC
TRBJ1-5 | TRBD1 | NA | TRBV20-1 | CSATQTGGHQPQHF | TGCAGTGCTACCCAGACAGGGGGACATCAGCCCCAGCATTTT
TRBJ2-7 | NA | NA | TRBV12-3/TRBV12-4 | CASSFNALNEQYF | TGTGCCAGCAGTTTTAACGCATTGAACGAGCAGTACTTC
TRBJ1-4 | NA | NA | TRBV29-1 | CSVELAEKLFF | TGCAGCGTGGAACTAGCGGAAAAACTGTTTTTT
TRBJ1-2 | NA | NA | TRBV7-3 | CASSLEGDAGYTF | TGTGCCAGCAGCTTAGAGGGGGACGCTGGCTACACCTTC
TRBJ2-1 | TRBD2 | NA | TRBV3-1 | CASSHLLAHNEQFF | TGTGCCAGCAGCCACCTACTAGCGCACAATGAGCAGTTCTTC
TRBJ1-1 | TRBD1 | NA | TRBV6-1 | CASSEGQGAITEAFF | TGTGCCAGCAGTGAAGGACAGGGGGCTATCACTGAAGCTTTCTTT
TRBJ2-7 | NA | NA | TRBV24-1 | CATSDYRGGSYEQYF | TGTGCCACCAGTGATTACAGGGGAGGCTCCTACGAGCAGTACTTC
TRBJ2-7 | TRBD1 | few | TRBV5-1 | CASSPRTGSSDRYEQYF | TGCGCCAGCAGCCCTCGGACAGGGAGCTCGGATCGTTACGAGCAGTACTTC
TRBJ1-2 | NA | once | TRBV9 | CASSVDRWNSYGYTF | TGTGCCAGCAGCGTAGACAGATGGAATAGCTATGGCTACACCTTC
TRBJ2-3 | TRBD2 | NA | TRBV12-3/TRBV12-4 | CASSLRAGGFTDTQYF | TGTGCCAGCAGTTTACGGGCGGGGGGATTCACAGATACGCAGTATTTT
TRBJ2-6 | NA | NA | TRBV5-1 | CASSSLGGSGANVLTF | TGCGCCAGCAGCTCCCTGGGGGGCTCTGGGGCCAACGTCCTGACTTTC
TRBJ2-3 | TRBD2 | few | TRBV20-1 | CSARPGLGLDTQYF | TGCAGTGCTCGTCCGGGACTAGGGCTAGATACGCAGTATTTT